This entry lists 16 T cell receptor beta chains sequenced from one sample in a study of OX40 agonist ivuxolimab in advanced cancers. This table comes from immunoSEQ multiplex PCR, and its TCRdb copy is limited to in-frame clones, with some not included. The table shows roughly 11,000 clones, with about 80% occurring only once. Source: CD4+ or CD8+ T cells sorted from blood, taken in a trial of the OX40 agonist ivuxolimab. The origin of the receptors is an adult with an advanced solid tumor such as melanoma, head and neck, liver or kidney cancer.

The chain is built from TRBV25-1 and TRBJ2-3; D is tentatively TRBD1 or TRBD2 (5 bases each). The CDR3 consists of 14 residues. Trimming took 5 bases from V and 6 from J, leaving 15 bases between them. The germline CDR1 and CDR2 sequences are MGHDK and SYGVNS. The CDR3 DNA is TGTGCCAGCAGTTTAGCGCAGGGTGGGGATACGCAGTATTTT. It is translated as CASSLAQGGDTQYF.

In its sample, this clone was seen once. The chain links TRBV11-2 to TRBJ2-1; TRBD2 agrees at 7 bases. This CDR3 spans 16 amino acids. From germline, CDR1 is SGHAT and CDR2 FQNNGV. J gave up 3 bases and V 3 bases, and 8 bases lay outside the gene matches. CDR3 amino acids: CASSFELAELYNEQFF. In DNA form, the CDR3 reads TGTGCCAGCAGCTTCGAGCTAGCGGAGCTCTACAATGAGCAGTTCTTC.

The chain has TRBV7-3 and TRBJ2-7; D not resolved. Germline CDR1 is SGHTA and CDR2 is FQGTGA. The germline V and J ends were trimmed by 4 bases and 2 bases, with 12 bases remaining between them. CDR3 length: 14 residues. This CDR3 is CASSSPETPYEQYF. The CDR3 region has the DNA TGTGCCAGCAGCTCCCCGGAGACTCCCTACGAGCAGTACTTC.

The rearrangement links TRBV11-2 to TRBJ2-3; D is unresolved. This CDR3 region has 14 residues. With 1 base removed from V and 1 base from J, the gap between germline ends came to 6 bases. CDR1 is SGHAT, CDR2 FQNNGV, per germline. CDR3 amino acids: CASSLVGGTDTQYF. The CDR3 DNA reads as TGTGCCAGCAGCTTAGTGGGCGGCACAGATACGCAGTATTTT. Variable domain in full (rest from reference TRBV11-2 and TRBJ2-3): EAGVAQSPRYKIIEKRQSVAFWCNPISGHATLYWYQQILGQGPKLLIQFQNNGVVDDSQLPKDRFSAERLKGVDSTLKIQPAKLEDSAVYLCASSLVGGTDTQYFGPGTRLTVL.

The chain combines TRBV30 with TRBJ2-5, with TRBD2 identical over 7 bases. Germline assignment: CDR1 GTSNPN and CDR2 SVGIG (reference sequence). V gave up 0 bases and J gave up 2 bases; unmatched junction bases: 3. The CDR3 spans 14 residues. CDR3 region: CAWSVLGLQETQYF. The CDR3 coding sequence is TGTGCCTGGAGTGTACTGGGACTACAAGAGACCCAGTACTTC.

V and J are TRBV6-4 and TRBJ2-1, with TRBD1 identical over 7 bases. The V gene's germline CDR1 is MRHNA and CDR2 SNTAGT. CDR3 length: 15 amino acids. The V and J ends lost 3 bases and 9 bases, in that order; junction bases with no gene match: 11. This CDR3 reads CASSEGEGGDSEQFF. CDR3 DNA sequence: TGTGCCAGCAGTGAGGGAGAAGGGGGCGATAGTGAGCAGTTCTTC.

A single count supports this clone. The junction does not match germline at one end; this may be a read error. The rearrangement links TRBV7-9 to TRBJ2-3; either TRBD1 or TRBD2 may fit D (5 bases each). Per the germline V gene, CDR1 is SEHNR and CDR2 is FQNEAQ (reference sequence). CDR3 size: 16 residues. The CDR3 region is CAGSEGRATSTDTQYF. For the CDR3, the DNA is TGTGCCGGCAGCGAGGGGCGGGCCACTAGCACAGATACGCAGTATTTT.

The V gene is TRBV9, the J gene TRBJ2-3; 8 bases fit TRBD2. This CDR3 comprises 15 residues. The germline gives CDR1 SGDLS, CDR2 YYNGEE. With V trimmed by 0 bases and J by 3 bases, 3 bases remained unmatched. The chain's CDR3 is CASSVGGRQTDTQYF. DNA of the CDR3: TGTGCCAGCAGCGTAGGCGGGAGGCAAACAGATACGCAGTATTTT.

The rearrangement links TRBV15 to TRBJ2-1; TRBD1 matches at 11 bases. The CDR3 length is 16 residues. V gave up 4 bases and J gave up 9 bases; unmatched junction bases: 11. Per germline, CDR1 LNHNV and CDR2 YYDKDF (reference sequence). This CDR3 reads CATSNPDRGRVSEQFF. For the CDR3, the DNA is TGTGCCACCAGCAACCCGGACAGGGGGCGAGTTAGTGAGCAGTTCTTC.

The rearrangement joins TRBV27 to TRBJ1-1; D unclear. Germline assignment: CDR1 MNHEY and CDR2 SMNVEV (reference sequence). This CDR3 region has 15 residues. The V gene lost 0 bases and the J gene lost 3 bases, with 11 bases spanning the gap. CDR3 coding DNA: TGTGCCAGCAGTTTATCGCGGGGTGGGCACACTGAAGCTTTCTTT. Its translation: CASSLSRGGHTEAFF.

The chain uses TRBV19 and TRBJ1-6, with D tentatively TRBD1 (6 bases). Germline V CDR1 and CDR2: LNHDA, SQIVND (reference sequence). V shed 5 bases and J shed 8 bases, with 10 bases lying between them. CDR3 length: 13 amino acids. In DNA form, the CDR3 reads TGTGCCAGTAGTTCAACAGGGCATTCACCCCTCCACTTT. It yields the protein CASSSTGHSPLHF.

The chain recombines TRBV7-2 with TRBJ1-2; D not resolved. Germline CDR1 is SGHTA and CDR2 is FQGNSA. Trimming removed 7 bases from V and 3 bases from J, with 12 bases in between. The CDR3 consists of 13 residues. The CDR3 sequence: CASTSSGDYGYTF. In DNA form, the CDR3 reads TGTGCCAGCACCTCCTCGGGCGACTATGGCTACACCTTC.

The J gene is TRBJ1-5, the V gene TRBV21-1; the table's D call of TRBD1 was not tested on the DNA. TRBV21-1 has pseudogene status. The CDR3 consists of 15 residues. CDR3 amino acids: CASSRKGDSNQPQHF. The DNA of the CDR3 is TGTGCCAGCAGCCGAAAAGGGGATAGCAATCAGCCCCAGCATTTT.

The chain links TRBV9 to TRBJ2-3; 14 nucleotides agree with TRBD2. The V and J ends lost 3 bases and 3 bases, in that order; junction bases with no gene match: 6. The germline V gene encodes CDR1 SGDLS and CDR2 YYNGEE. The CDR3 has 17 amino acids. CDR3 amino acids: CASSDGTSGSWTDTQYF. The CDR3 DNA reads TGTGCCAGCAGCGACGGGACTAGCGGGAGTTGGACAGATACGCAGTATTTT.

This rearrangement joins TRBV5-1 to TRBJ2-3, with a weak D call TRBD1 (6 bases). The CDR3 extends over 14 amino acids. Per germline, CDR1 SGHRS and CDR2 YFSETQ. V lost 1 base and J 10 bases, leaving 16 bases between the germline ends. CDR3 bases: TGCGCCAGCAGCTTGTCCTCCCGGACAGACGCGCAGTATTTT. Its translation is CASSLSSRTDAQYF.

V usage is TRBV27 and J usage is TRBJ2-7, with D maybe TRBD2 (5 bases). This CDR3 is built from 16 residues. Germline V CDR1 and CDR2: MNHEY, SMNVEV (reference sequence). V gave up 4 bases and J gave up 0 bases, with 16 bases separating them. CDR3: CASSCRDPKSSYEQYV. DNA for the CDR3: TGTGCCAGCAGTTGCCGGGATCCCAAAAGCTCCTACGAGCAGTACGTC.